This T cell receptor (beta chain) is drawn from a study of cytomegalovirus exposure and HLA in healthy donors (dated by TCRdb to the late 2010s). About the full investigation: An earlier analysis of approximately 640 of the donors reported approximately 300 Gb of sequence data and roughly 110 million unique TCR beta sequences from about 180 million T cells. Roughly 320 gigabases of sequencing data and 70 million to 95 million unique TCR sequences made up an early release that covered some 640 HLA-typed donors. Of the roughly 410 genotyped donors, approximately 80% were placed in the genetic ancestry cluster associated with self-reported Caucasian donors. The study aimed to test whether signatures of past pathogen exposure could be identified by cataloging public T cell receptors. The study profiled the T cell repertoires of around 700 subjects by immunosequencing and related them to cytomegalovirus serostatus. In addition to the first cohort of 500 to 850 subjects, a separate validation cohort of approximately 110 different subjects was used. To predict cytomegalovirus infection status, the study combined high-throughput TCR immunosequencing, statistical association of individual TCRs with disease status, and machine learning. A later analysis re-analyzed previously published TCR beta repertoires from several hundred donors and added high-resolution HLA genotyping to study TCR occurrence patterns. In the later analysis, no new phenotypic data were used to find candidate immune exposures; instead, reliance was placed on TCR beta sequences and their occurrence across donors. An earlier analysis of 587 of the donors applied high-throughput TCR beta sequencing to assess whether each TCR beta V gene segment acted as functional or pseudogenic. Alongside the repertoire data, information on donor age, sex, ethnicity and CMV serostatus was compiled. A later genetic analysis used genome-wide SNP genotypes for 398 of the 666 donors, treating that subset as a discovery cohort. All discovery cohort repertoires had been generated on a single sequencing platform. Class I and class II HLA loci were covered by the typing at four-digit resolution. The number of donors typed differed by locus, with about 629-630 for A, B, C, DRB1 and DQB1, 522 for DQA1, over 600 for DPA1, and around 460 for DPB1. A few DR-DQ haplotypes were treated as single units for association and clustering because of strong linkage in the cohort. Across 398 genotyped donors of the cohort, an average of roughly 250,000 unique TCR beta nucleotide sequences per donor were sequenced, and approximately 17% of those sequences were non-productive. Study-level results and caveats: A total of roughly 160 TCR beta chains were listed by the study as associated with cytomegalovirus. Because some donors lacked HLA typing at each locus, the association tests relied only on the typed subset. A further reported finding was that TCR beta sequences accurately predicted the HLA-A and HLA-B alleles for most subjects in the first cohort. The authors suggested that the approach could potentially be generalized to other disease states and immunological phenotypes. A cluster of highly shared sequence variants was judged likely to represent a technical artifact of the sequencing pipeline. Some IMGT-functional V segments, including TRBV6-2 and TRBV6-3, could not be distinguished by the 87-base-pair reads and were therefore excluded. A later analysis found that HLA-associated TCR beta chains were more clonally expanded and had lower generation probabilities than equally common non-associated chains. A few of the identified cytomegalovirus-associated TCR beta chains were confirmed in vitro to be specific for cytomegalovirus antigens. In a later analysis, several top co-occurrence clusters were reported to appear linked to parvovirus B19, influenza, CMV and Epstein-Barr virus. Strong co-occurrence of HLA alleles, especially DR and DQ, made assigning TCR associations to individual alleles difficult. The cohort was sequenced for TCR beta chains only, and without alpha or paired-chain data the features that could be detected were limited. In a later genetic analysis, a missense DCLRE1C variant was associated with V-gene and J-gene trimming of TCR beta chains, and the association was replicated in an independent cohort. Cytomegalovirus status was reported to be diagnosed by the classifier with high specificity and sensitivity in both the original and validation cohorts. Correlated functional status among segregating V segments might be attributable to linkage disequilibrium, but an unknown experimental factor could not be ruled out. A later analysis found that TCR association rates varied across HLA loci, with DRB1 alleles showing the most associated TCRs and HLA-C alleles the fewest. Most TCR sequences were observed very rarely across donors, whereas some public TCRs were present in many individuals. CMV serostatus was the only immune exposure information available for the cohort. In an earlier analysis of approximately 590 of the donors, most TCR beta V segments appeared in productive rearrangements about 87% or about 30% of the time, broadly matching IMGT annotations. The earlier analysis of some 540 of the donors excluded 15 to 20 rarely observed V segments, including chromosome 9 orphons, because counts were too low. According to a later analysis, most CMV-associated TCR beta chains appeared to be HLA-restricted, and the HLA associations seemed to be driven largely by CMV exposure. The presence/absence analyses assumed that sequencing depth was roughly uniform across donors, and that assumption may not be true. A later genetic analysis reported fewer N-insertions in productive TCRs among donors in an Asian-associated ancestry cluster than the 666-donor mean. At a false discovery rate of 0.05, a later analysis linked fewer than 20,000 TCR beta sequences to specific HLA alleles.

The cohort comprised 670 or so healthy bone marrow donors. All cohort members were sampled while nominally healthy, although unrecorded immune exposures were likely present. The donor was CMV seropositive and was included in the group of 300 or so seropositive cohort members. Every donor gave a peripheral blood sample, and the peripheral blood mononuclear cells from that sample were used for TCR beta sequencing. Genomic DNA extraction from the blood cell samples was performed with the Qiagen DNeasy Blood Extraction Kit. The method was the immunoSEQ multiplex PCR assay. For the multiplex PCR, a mixture combining 60 forward primers for TCR Vbeta segments and 13 reverse primers for TCR Jbeta segments was used. Amplification of the CDR3 region of rearranged TCR beta genes was performed with a multiplex PCR assay on genomic DNA. Amplified TCR beta libraries were sequenced as 87-base-pair reads on the Illumina HiSeq System. As for the authors' bioinformatics: In a later analysis, 70 million to 95 million unique TCR beta chains were counted across the approximately 620 repertoires, and around 10 million of these chains were shared by at least two donors. A nearest-neighbor algorithm error-corrected the raw reads and collapsed the reads into unique sequences, merging closely related sequences to remove PCR and sequencing errors. CDR3 sequences were aligned to IMGT reference sequences to assign V, D and J gene segments. Each retained sequence needed at least a six-nucleotide match to both a V gene segment and a J gene segment. A rearrangement counted as productive if the CDR3 had no stop codons and remained in frame with V and J, and every other rearrangement counted as non-productive. CDR3 was defined according to IMGT convention as the region running from the second conserved V-encoded cysteine to the conserved J-encoded phenylalanine. In an earlier analysis of 550 to 650 of the donors, sequences lacking an unambiguous match to a single V gene segment were excluded. In an earlier analysis of some 590 of the donors, V segments were called functional above 56.7% productive rearrangements and were called segregating when the between-donor standard deviation exceeded 5%. A statistical classification framework was built for diagnosing cytomegalovirus status from the catalog of TCR beta chain sequences. In a later analysis, V and J genes were assigned by comparing TCR nucleotide sequences against IMGT/GENE-DB human TR gene sequences. In a later analysis, CDR3 sequences and most-parsimonious VDJ recombination scenarios were assigned using the TCRdist pipeline. In a later analysis, each TCR beta chain was defined by its CDR3 amino acid sequence together with its V-gene family, and reads without a unique V-gene family were excluded. A later analysis removed several hundred highly shared, low-generation-probability nucleotide sequences to deal with suspected cross-contamination and a sequencing artifact. A later analysis calculated a clonal expansion index for each public chain from normalized within-repertoire ranks of inferred template counts. A later analysis computed generation probabilities with a VDJ recombination model fitted to out-of-frame rearrangements, and checked the results against IGoR. In a later analysis, TCR-TCR, TCR-HLA and TCR-CMV co-occurrence was scored with hypergeometric tests, and a repertoire-size bias correction was applied to TCR pairs. False discovery rates were estimated in a later analysis by permuting HLA or CMV assignments 20 times. In a later analysis, co-occurring TCRs were grouped using DBSCAN, with TCRdist sequence similarity added in when clustering inside HLA-allele-positive subsets. For co-occurrence clustering, repertoires with fewer than 30,000 or more than 120,000 public chains were excluded, along with 4 to 6 repertoires with anomalous nucleotide sharing. TCRdb provides this immuneACCESS table in a form limited to in-frame rearrangements. Some clones are lacking; in checked studies, under half of them reflect an unresolved V gene, and why the rest are absent is not known. That table gives V, J and clone size, and the DNA gave D and trimming. The sample table records approximately 140,000 clones; more than 75% of these occur just once. The leading ten clones occupy roughly 6% of the sample.

V is cut back by 2 bases and J by 1 base, with 4 bases in the junction unmatched. From cysteine to phenylalanine, the CDR3 is 16 amino acids long. The entry retains the CDR3 DNA only, 48 bases that are in frame from base 1. Per the germline V gene (reference sequence), LNHNV is the CDR1 and YYDKDF is the CDR2. In the case of this clone: It lacks a known antigen. No base-level quality is on record; no much larger clone is a single base apart.

This clonotype was sampled from a woman aged 40 to 55 in good health and CMV-seropositive. Sequencing input: PBMCs. The receptor chain draws on TRBV15 and TRBJ2-3, with 9 bases aligning to TRBD2. The CDR3 region has the sequence CATSRRSGSGTDTQYF. Here is the DNA: TGTGCCACCAGCAGACGTAGCGGGAGCGGCACAGATACGCAGTATTTT.